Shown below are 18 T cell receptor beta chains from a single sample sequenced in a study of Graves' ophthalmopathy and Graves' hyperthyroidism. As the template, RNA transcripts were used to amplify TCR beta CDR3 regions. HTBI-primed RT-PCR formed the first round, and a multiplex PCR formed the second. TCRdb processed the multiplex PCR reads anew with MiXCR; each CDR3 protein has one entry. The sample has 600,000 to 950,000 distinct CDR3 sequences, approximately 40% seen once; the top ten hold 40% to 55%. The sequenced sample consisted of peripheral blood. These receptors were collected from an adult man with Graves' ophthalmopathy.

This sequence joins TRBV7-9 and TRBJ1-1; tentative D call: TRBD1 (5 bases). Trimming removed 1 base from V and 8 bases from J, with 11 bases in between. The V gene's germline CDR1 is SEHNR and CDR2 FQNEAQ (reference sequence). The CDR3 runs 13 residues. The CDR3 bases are TGTGCCAGCAGCTTAGTGGGGTGGGGGGAAGCTTTCTTT. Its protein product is CASSLVGWGEAFF.

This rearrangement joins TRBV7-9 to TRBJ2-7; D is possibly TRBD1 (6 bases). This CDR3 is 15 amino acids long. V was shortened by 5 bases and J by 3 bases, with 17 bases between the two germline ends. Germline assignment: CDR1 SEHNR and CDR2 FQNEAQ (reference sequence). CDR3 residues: CASSVTGTNVYEQYF. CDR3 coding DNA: TGTGCCAGCAGCGTCACAGGGACAAACGTCTACGAGCAGTACTTC.

The CDR3 is CASSLLGGRVNTEAFF. Here the CDR3 DNA reads TGTGCCAGCAGCTTATTGGGGGGAAGGGTGAACACTGAAGCTTTCTTT. The chain couples TRBV7-6 to TRBJ1-1; maybe TRBD1 (5 bases). CDR3 size: 16 residues. Germline V gene sequence: CDR1 SGHVS, CDR2 FNYEAQ. V dropped 2 bases and J dropped 0 bases, with 13 bases sitting between them.

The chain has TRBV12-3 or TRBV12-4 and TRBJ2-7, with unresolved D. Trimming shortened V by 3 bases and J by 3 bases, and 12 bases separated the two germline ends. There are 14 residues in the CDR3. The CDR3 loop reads CASSFLATDYEQYF. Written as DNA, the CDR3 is TGTGCCAGCAGTTTCTTGGCCACGGACTACGAGCAGTACTTC.

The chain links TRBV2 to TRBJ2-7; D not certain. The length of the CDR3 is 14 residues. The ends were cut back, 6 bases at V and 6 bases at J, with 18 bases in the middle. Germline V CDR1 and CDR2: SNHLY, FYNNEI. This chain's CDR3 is CASSIAGHSIEQYF. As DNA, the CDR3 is TGTGCCAGCAGCATCGCTGGCCATAGCATCGAGCAGTACTTC.

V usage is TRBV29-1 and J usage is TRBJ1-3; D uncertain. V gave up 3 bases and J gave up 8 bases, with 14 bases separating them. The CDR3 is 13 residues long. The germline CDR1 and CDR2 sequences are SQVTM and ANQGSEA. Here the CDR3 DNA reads TGCAGCGTTGATGGCTCCACGCGGGACACCATATATTTT. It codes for CSVDGSTRDTIYF.

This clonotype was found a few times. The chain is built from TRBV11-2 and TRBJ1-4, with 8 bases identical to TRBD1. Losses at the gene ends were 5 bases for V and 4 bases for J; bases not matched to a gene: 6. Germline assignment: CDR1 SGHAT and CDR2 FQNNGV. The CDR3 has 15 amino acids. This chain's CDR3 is CASSRMTGDNEKLFF. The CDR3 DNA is TGTGCCAGCAGCCGGATGACAGGGGATAATGAAAAACTGTTTTTT.

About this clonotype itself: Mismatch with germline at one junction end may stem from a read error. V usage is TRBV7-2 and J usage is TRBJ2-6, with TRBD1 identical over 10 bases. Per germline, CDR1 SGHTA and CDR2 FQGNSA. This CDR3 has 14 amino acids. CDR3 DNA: TGTGCCAGCAGCTTGGACAGGGGGGCGAACGTCCTGACTTTC. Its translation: CASSLDRGANVLTF.

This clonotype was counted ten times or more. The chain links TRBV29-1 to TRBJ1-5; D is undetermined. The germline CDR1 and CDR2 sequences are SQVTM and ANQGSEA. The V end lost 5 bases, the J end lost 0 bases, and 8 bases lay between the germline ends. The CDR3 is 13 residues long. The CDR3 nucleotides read TGCAGCGTTCGAAAGAGTAGCAATCAGCCCCAGCATTTT. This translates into CSVRKSSNQPQHF.

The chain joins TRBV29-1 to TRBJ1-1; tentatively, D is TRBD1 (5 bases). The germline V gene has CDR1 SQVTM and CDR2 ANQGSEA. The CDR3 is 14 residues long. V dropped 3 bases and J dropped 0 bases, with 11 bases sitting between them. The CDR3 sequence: CSVDGGQVNTEAFF. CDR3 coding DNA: TGCAGCGTTGACGGGGGTCAGGTGAACACTGAAGCTTTCTTT.

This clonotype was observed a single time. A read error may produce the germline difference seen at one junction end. The CDR3 loop is CASGEGQGYGYTF. The DNA for the CDR3 is TGTGCCAGCGGTGAGGGACAGGGCTATGGCTACACCTTC. J is TRBJ1-2 and V is TRBV25-1, with 9 bases that match TRBD1. The length of the CDR3 is 13 residues. Germline lookup yields CDR1 MGHDK and CDR2 SYGVNS.

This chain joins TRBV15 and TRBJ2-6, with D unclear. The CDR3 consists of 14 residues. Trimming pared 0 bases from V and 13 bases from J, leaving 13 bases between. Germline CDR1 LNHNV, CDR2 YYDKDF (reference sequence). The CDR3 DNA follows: TGTGCCACCAGCAGAGATAGGGCCATTCGGGTCCTGACTTTC. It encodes CATSRDRAIRVLTF.

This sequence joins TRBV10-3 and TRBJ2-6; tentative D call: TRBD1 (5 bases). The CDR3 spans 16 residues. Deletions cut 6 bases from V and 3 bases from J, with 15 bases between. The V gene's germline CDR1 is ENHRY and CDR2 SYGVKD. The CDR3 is CAIRTQGSGGANVLTF. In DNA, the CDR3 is TGTGCCATCAGAACCCAGGGCTCTGGTGGGGCCAACGTCCTGACTTTC.

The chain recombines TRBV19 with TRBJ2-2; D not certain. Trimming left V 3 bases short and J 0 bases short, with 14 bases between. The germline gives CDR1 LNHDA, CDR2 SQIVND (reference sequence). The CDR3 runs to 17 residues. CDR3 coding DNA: TGTGCCAGTAGTATGGGTGGCTTTTCCGCGAACACCGGGGAGCTGTTTTTT. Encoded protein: CASSMGGFSANTGELFF.

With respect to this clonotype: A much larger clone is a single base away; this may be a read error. The CDR3 nucleotides read TGTGCCAGCAGTGAGAAGTCTGGGGCCAACGTCCTGACTTTC. It yields the protein CASSEKSGANVLTF. The V call is TRBV25-1, the J call TRBJ2-6; D ambiguous. The CDR3 contains 14 residues. V dropped 3 bases and J dropped 1 base, with 4 bases sitting between them. Germline assignment: CDR1 MGHDK and CDR2 SYGVNS.

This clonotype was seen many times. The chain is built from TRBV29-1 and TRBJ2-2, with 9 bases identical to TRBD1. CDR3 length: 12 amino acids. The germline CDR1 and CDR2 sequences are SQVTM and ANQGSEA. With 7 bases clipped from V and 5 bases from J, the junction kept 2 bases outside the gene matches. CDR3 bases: TGCAGCGGGGGACAGGGAACCGGGGAGCTGTTTTTT. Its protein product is CSGGQGTGELFF.

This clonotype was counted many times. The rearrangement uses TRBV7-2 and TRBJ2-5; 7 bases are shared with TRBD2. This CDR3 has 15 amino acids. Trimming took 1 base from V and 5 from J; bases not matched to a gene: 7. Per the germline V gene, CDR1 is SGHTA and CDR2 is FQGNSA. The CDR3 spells CASSLGGGRFETQYF. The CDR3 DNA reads TGTGCCAGCAGCTTAGGGGGCGGGAGATTCGAGACCCAGTACTTC.

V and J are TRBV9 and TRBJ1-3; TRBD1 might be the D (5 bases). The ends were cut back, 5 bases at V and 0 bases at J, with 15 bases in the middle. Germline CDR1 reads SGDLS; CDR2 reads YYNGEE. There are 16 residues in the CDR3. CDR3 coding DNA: TGTGCCAGCAGTTACTCGAGACAGAGCTCTGGAAACACCATATATTTT. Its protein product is CASSYSRQSSGNTIYF.